These T cell receptor beta chains were read from a single sample in a study of blood T cell repertoires in COVID-19. The repertoire was sequenced with immunoSEQ multiplex PCR; TCRdb's copy has only in-frame clones and lacks some. This table holds some 85,000 clones, about four fifths found once. The sequenced sample consisted of peripheral blood. Receptors were obtained from a woman of 80 years or more with active or convalescent COVID-19. Both conserved end residues are part of each CDR3. The D gene is left open where the match is weak. The listing skips clone size in some rows; elsewhere it reads once, few, many or a size class.

TRBD1,TRBJ2-7,NA,TRBV29-1,CSGGQTYEQYF,TGCAGCGGGGGACAGACCTACGAGCAGTACTTC
NA,TRBJ1-1,NA,TRBV5-6,CASSLGLPTEAFF,TGTGCCAGCAGCTTGGGTTTGCCTACGGAAGCTTTCTTT
NA,TRBJ2-2,NA,TRBV3-1/TRBV3-2,CASSQVRLALNTGELFF,TGTGCCAGCAGCCAAGTAAGGCTAGCGCTTAACACCGGGGAGCTGTTTTTT
NA,TRBJ1-5,NA,TRBV30,CAAESQGGRPQHF,TGTGCCGCTGAGTCGCAGGGTGGTCGGCCCCAGCATTTT
NA,TRBJ2-1,NA,TRBV6-5,CASSTLTGEQFF,TGTGCCAGCAGTACCCTCACAGGGGAGCAGTTCTTC
TRBD2,TRBJ2-7,few,TRBV6-5,CASSYGSGGYEQYF,TGTGCCAGCAGTTATGGTAGCGGGGGCTACGAGCAGTACTTC
NA,TRBJ1-2,NA,TRBV5-1,CASSLDHSRYGYTF,TGCGCCAGCAGCTTGGACCACAGCCGATATGGCTACACCTTC
NA,TRBJ2-3,NA,TRBV2,CASSPLATYDYTQYF,TGTGCCAGCAGTCCCCTCGCCACCTACGACTATACGCAGTATTTT
NA,TRBJ1-5,NA,TRBV27,CASSLGGDQPQHF,TGTGCCAGCAGTTTAGGGGGCGATCAGCCCCAGCATTTT
TRBD2,TRBJ2-6,NA,TRBV3-1/TRBV3-2,CASSPPGAGGLGANVLTF,TGTGCCAGCAGCCCCCCGGGAGCGGGGGGGCTTGGGGCCAACGTCCTGACTTTC
NA,TRBJ1-1,NA,TRBV9,CASSLLPSRAEAFF,TGTGCCAGCAGCCTACTCCCCTCGAGGGCTGAAGCTTTCTTT
TRBD1,TRBJ1-1,NA,TRBV7-9,CASSSRYRGLGTEAFF,TGTGCCAGCAGCTCCCGATACAGGGGGCTCGGGACTGAAGCTTTCTTT
TRBD1,TRBJ2-7,NA,TRBV5-1,CASTILPTQGSAYEQYF,TGCGCCAGCACTATCCTCCCCACACAGGGGTCAGCCTACGAGCAGTACTTC
NA,TRBJ1-4,few,TRBV4-1,CASSQEMGDQEKLFF,TGCGCCAGCAGCCAAGAGATGGGAGATCAGGAAAAACTGTTTTTT
TRBD1,TRBJ1-1,NA,TRBV4-3,CASSTRTGDPNTEAFF,TGCGCCAGCAGCACTAGGACAGGGGACCCGAACACTGAAGCTTTCTTT
NA,TRBJ2-2,NA,TRBV29-1,CSVGGATGRNTGELFF,TGCAGCGTTGGAGGCGCGACAGGAAGGAACACCGGGGAGCTGTTTTTT
TRBD1,TRBJ1-5,NA,TRBV19,CASSLGQGLSNQPQHF,TGTGCCAGTAGCCTTGGACAGGGGCTTAGCAATCAGCCCCAGCATTTT
TRBD1,TRBJ1-6,NA,TRBV6-5,CASSTRYRGSPLHF,TGTGCCAGCAGTACTCGATACAGGGGATCACCCCTCCACTTT
NA,TRBJ2-2,NA,TRBV27,CASTNLELGGNTGELFF,TGTGCCAGCACGAACCTTGAACTAGGGGGGAACACCGGGGAGCTGTTTTTT
NA,TRBJ2-2,NA,TRBV5-4,CASSLNSNTGELFF,TGTGCCAGCAGCTTGAACTCCAACACCGGGGAGCTGTTTTTT
NA,TRBJ2-2,once,TRBV6-5,CASLYGTPNTGELFF,TGTGCCAGCCTATACGGGACTCCGAACACCGGGGAGCTGTTTTTT
TRBD2,TRBJ2-3,NA,TRBV19,CASSKTSGGAGDTQYF,TGTGCCAGTAGTAAGACTAGCGGGGGGGCTGGGGATACGCAGTATTTT
NA,TRBJ1-1,NA,TRBV6-2/TRBV6-3,CASSSAGDEAFF,TGTGCCAGCAGTTCCGCGGGGGATGAAGCTTTCTTT
NA,TRBJ2-6,NA,TRBV11-2,CASSFLLPGANVLTF,TGTGCCAGCAGCTTCCTCCTCCCTGGGGCCAACGTCCTGACTTTC